The 27 T cell receptor beta chains below were found in one sample sequenced in a study of CD8+ T cells in alopecia areata. The sample's treatment: oral pan-JAK inhibitor, 5-10 mg twice daily. Isolated RNA was reverse transcribed into cDNA used as the sequencing template. Libraries were prepared by immunoSEQ multiplex PCR; TCRdb keeps only in-frame clonotypes and omits some of them. The profile shows about 180,000 clones, roughly 58% of them singletons. The sample here was CD4+ T cells sorted from blood, taken at week 56, from a patient treated with tofacitinib. The receptors stem from a human donor with alopecia areata.

V usage is TRBV5-1 and J usage is TRBJ2-2, with D hard to call. This CDR3 contains 14 residues. The germline gives CDR1 SGHRS, CDR2 YFSETQ. The V and J ends lost 0 bases and 2 bases respectively, with 5 bases between them. CDR3 DNA: TGCGCCAGCAGCTTGGAGAGCAACACCGGGGAGCTGTTTTTT. It translates to CASSLESNTGELFF. Using reference TRBV5-1 and TRBJ2-2 for the parts outside the CDR3, the full variable domain is KAGVTQTPRYLIKTRGQQVTLSCSPISGHRSVSWYQQTPGQGLQFLFEYFSETQRNKGNFPGRFSGRQFSNSRSEMNVSTLELGDSALYLCASSLESNTGELFFGEGSRLTVL.

The chain carries TRBV19 and TRBJ2-1, with 8 bases identical to TRBD2. Germline trimming cut 3 bases from V and 4 bases from J; bases unmatched to any gene: 5. The CDR3 extends over 15 amino acids. Germline V gene sequence: CDR1 LNHDA, CDR2 SQIVND (reference sequence). CDR3 nucleotides: TGTGCCAGTAGTATGGGCACTAGCGGTTACAATGAGCAGTTCTTC. Translated, it gives CASSMGTSGYNEQFF.

The CDR3 DNA follows: TGTGCCTGGAAGTGGGCGCTGAACACTGAAGCTTTCTTT. Amino acids: CAWKWALNTEAFF. The J gene is TRBJ1-1, the V gene TRBV30; D remains unclear. Trimming shortened V by 4 bases and J by 0 bases, and 9 bases separated the two germline ends. Germline V gives CDR1 GTSNPN, CDR2 SVGIG (reference sequence). The CDR3 covers 13 residues.

V usage is TRBV6-5 and J usage is TRBJ1-5, with D hard to call. Trimming removed 6 bases at V and 7 bases at J, with 13 bases between. The CDR3 consists of 13 residues. In germline, CDR1 is MNHEY, CDR2 SVGAGI. The CDR3, as DNA: TGTGCCAGCAGAAACGGAAATGGACAGCCCCAGCATTTT. It encodes CASRNGNGQPQHF.

This clone has a count of ten or more. The CDR3 here is CASSRYPQGSGTEAFF. CDR3 nucleotide sequence: TGTGCCAGCAGCCGATATCCGCAGGGGTCCGGCACTGAAGCTTTCTTT. V is TRBV11-1 and J is TRBJ1-1; D might be TRBD1 (6 bases). The V end was cut by 5 bases, the J end by 4 bases, with 20 bases between. The CDR3 length is 16 residues. Germline assignment: CDR1 SGHAT and CDR2 FQDESV (reference sequence).

This clone was recorded a few times. The rearrangement joins TRBV23-1 to TRBJ1-5; D unresolved. TRBV23-1 is identified as an open reading frame with a role that is uncertain. This CDR3 region has 12 residues. With 1 base removed from V and 5 bases from J, the gap between germline ends came to 3 bases. CDR3 bases: TGCGCCAGCAGTCAATTCTATCAGCCCCAGCATTTT. Protein sequence: CASSQFYQPQHF.

The sample holds a few counts of this clone. V usage is TRBV7-9 and J usage is TRBJ2-1, with D unresolved. Trimming stripped 5 bases from V and 0 bases from J, with 14 bases between. The CDR3 covers 16 residues. The germline gives CDR1 SEHNR, CDR2 FQNEAQ (reference sequence). CDR3 DNA sequence: TGTGCCAGCAGCCCCCGGGCTCCCAGCTCCTACAATGAGCAGTTCTTC. Amino acid sequence: CASSPRAPSSYNEQFF.

V gene TRBV30 combines with J gene TRBJ1-5; D call uncertain. The germline V gene encodes CDR1 GTSNPN and CDR2 SVGIG (reference sequence). The V gene lost 1 base and the J gene lost 4 bases, with 11 bases spanning the gap. This CDR3 has 14 amino acids. The CDR3 spells CAWSDWGGNQPQHF. Here the CDR3 DNA reads TGTGCCTGGAGTGACTGGGGTGGGAATCAGCCCCAGCATTTT. Using reference TRBV30 and TRBJ1-5 for the parts outside the CDR3, the full variable domain is SQTIHQWPATLVQPVGSPLSLECTVEGTSNPNLYWYRQAAGRGLQLLFYSVGIGQISSEVPQNLSASRPQDRQFILSSKKLLLSDSGFYLCAWSDWGGNQPQHFGDGTRLSIL.

This clone was counted a few times. This chain links TRBV6-5 with TRBJ2-2, with D hard to call. Germline-derived CDR1 and CDR2 are MNHEY and SVGAGI. The CDR3 has 14 amino acids. Trimming took off 2 bases at V and 4 bases at J, with 8 bases between the two ends. Written as DNA, the CDR3 is TGTGCCAGCAGTTACCTTCCTTTCACCGGGGAGCTGTTTTTT. Translation: CASSYLPFTGELFF.

The table lists this clone with a few counts. J is TRBJ2-3 and V is TRBV5-1; the D gene is possibly TRBD1 (6 bases). This CDR3 region has 15 residues. Between the trimmed V and J ends, which lost 4 bases and 0 bases, there was a span of 12 bases. From germline, CDR1 is SGHRS and CDR2 YFSETQ. As DNA, the CDR3 is TGCGCCAGCAGCCTACGGACAGCTAGCACAGATACGCAGTATTTT. This codes for CASSLRTASTDTQYF.

This sequence joins TRBV6-1 and TRBJ1-2; D remains ambiguous. Germline assignment: CDR1 MNHNS and CDR2 SASEGT. This CDR3 spans 12 amino acids. V was pared by 4 bases and J by 4 bases, with 7 bases between. Written as DNA, the CDR3 is TGTGCCAGCAGTGCGGACGGCTATGGCTACACCTTC. Residues: CASSADGYGYTF.

This clone was found a few times. V and J are TRBV28 and TRBJ1-2, with D unresolved. CDR3 length: 12 residues. Germline-derived CDR1 and CDR2 are MDHEN and SYDVKM. V shed 3 bases and J shed 5 bases, with 7 bases lying between them. For the CDR3, the DNA is TGTGCCAGCAGTTTGCAGGTGTATGGCTACACCTTC. It translates to CASSLQVYGYTF.

This clone occurred once. The chain has TRBV7-8 and TRBJ1-4; tentative D call: TRBD1 (5 bases). V was shortened by 5 bases and J by 4 bases, with 8 bases between the two germline ends. The CDR3 contains 13 residues. Germline V gene lookup returns CDR1 SGHVS and CDR2 FQNEAQ. The CDR3 nucleotides are TGTGCCAGCAGCCAGGGTTTTAATGAAAAACTGTTTTTT. Its translation is CASSQGFNEKLFF.

This clone turned up a few times. The V gene is TRBV7-9, the J gene TRBJ2-7; 7 nucleotides align to TRBD1. Looked up from germline, CDR1 is SEHNR and CDR2 is FQNEAQ (reference sequence). Trimming removed 5 bases from V and 3 bases from J; junction bases left unmatched: 10. The CDR3 has 15 residues. CDR3 coding DNA: TGTGCCAGCAGCCGTCGACAGGGTTTTCACTACGAGCAGTACTTC. Translated: CASSRRQGFHYEQYF.

The V call is TRBV6-1, the J call TRBJ2-7; D not certain. Trimming removed 4 bases from V and 4 bases from J, with 8 bases in between. Looked up from germline, CDR1 is MNHNS and CDR2 is SASEGT. The CDR3 runs to 12 residues. CDR3 protein: CASSGQAYEQYF. DNA of the CDR3: TGTGCCAGCAGTGGACAAGCATACGAGCAGTACTTC.

J is TRBJ2-7 and V is TRBV7-9, with 11 bases identical to TRBD2. The CDR3 loop spans 15 amino acids. V gave up 7 bases and J gave up 1 base; unmatched junction bases: 6. Germline CDR1 reads SEHNR; CDR2 reads FQNEAQ (reference sequence). The CDR3 reads CASNPSGGMSYEQYF. CDR3 coding DNA: TGTGCCAGCAACCCTAGCGGGGGGATGTCCTACGAGCAGTACTTC.

This clone came up a few times. The chain links TRBV29-1 to TRBJ1-1; D call uncertain. The V end was cut by 2 bases, the J end by 4 bases, with 11 bases between. The CDR3 loop spans 13 amino acids. Germline V lookup: CDR1 SQVTM, CDR2 ANQGSEA. The CDR3: CSVETRMVTEAFF. The CDR3 DNA reads as TGCAGCGTTGAAACGAGGATGGTCACTGAAGCTTTCTTT. Full variable domain (missing parts from reference TRBV29-1 and TRBJ1-1): SAVISQKPSRDICQRGTSLTIQCQVDSQVTMMFWYRQQPGQSLTLIATANQGSEATYESGFVIDKFPISRPNLTFSTLTVSNMSPEDSSIYLCSVETRMVTEAFFGQGTRLTVV.

CDR3 sequence: CASSFSGGSSYEQYF. CDR3 DNA: TGCGCCAGCAGCTTTTCAGGGGGAAGCTCCTACGAGCAGTACTTC. This chain connects TRBV5-1 to TRBJ2-7; 7 bases match TRBD1. Germline CDR1 reads SGHRS; CDR2 reads YFSETQ. V shed 2 bases, J shed 0 bases, and the junction held 5 bases outside the gene matches. The CDR3 is made up of 15 amino acids. The complete variable domain, with remaining parts taken from reference TRBV5-1 and TRBJ2-7, reads KAGVTQTPRYLIKTRGQQVTLSCSPISGHRSVSWYQQTPGQGLQFLFEYFSETQRNKGNFPGRFSGRQFSNSRSEMNVSTLELGDSALYLCASSFSGGSSYEQYFGPGTRLTVT.

This clone showed up just a few times. The rearrangement links TRBV10-3 to TRBJ2-7, with D maybe TRBD2 (6 bases). Germline CDR1 reads ENHRY; CDR2 reads SYGVKD. With 4 bases removed from V and 2 bases from J, the gap between germline ends came to 12 bases. CDR3 length: 14 amino acids. This CDR3 is CAISAGRDTYEQYF. The CDR3 region has the DNA TGTGCCATCAGTGCGGGGCGGGATACCTACGAGCAGTACTTC.

The chain has TRBV30 and TRBJ1-5, with D uncertain. This CDR3 has 13 residues. The germline V gene encodes CDR1 GTSNPN and CDR2 SVGIG (reference sequence). With 2 bases removed from V and 0 bases from J, the gap between germline ends came to 5 bases. CDR3 residues: CAWSQNSNQPQHF. The CDR3 nucleotides are TGTGCCTGGAGTCAGAATAGCAATCAGCCCCAGCATTTT.

The V gene is TRBV5-5, the J gene TRBJ1-6; D is unclear. V was cut by 0 bases and J by 4 bases, with 5 bases left in between. CDR1 and CDR2 (germline): SGHKS, YYEKEE (reference sequence). CDR3 length: 14 amino acids. The CDR3: CASSLGEYNSPLHF. The CDR3 nucleotides are TGTGCCAGCAGCTTGGGGGAATATAATTCACCCCTCCACTTT.

V and J are TRBV29-1 and TRBJ1-2; D gene uncertain. This CDR3 is built from 10 residues. Trimming took 7 bases from V and 7 from J, leaving 10 bases between them. The germline V gene has CDR1 SQVTM and CDR2 ANQGSEA. Here the CDR3 reads CSGYGSGYTF. The CDR3 nucleotides read TGCAGCGGTTACGGGTCTGGCTACACCTTC.

Worth noting for this clone: The limits of the CDR3 on the DNA are not certain, so only TCRdb's listed CDR3 is given. The V call is TRBV6-6, the J call TRBJ1-5. CDR1 is MNHNY and CDR2 is SVGAGI in the germline V gene (reference sequence). The CDR3 has 14 residues if both end residues are counted. CDR3 in amino acids: CASSSSGGTQPQHF.

The chain couples TRBV30 to TRBJ1-5; perhaps TRBD1 as D (5 bases). The V gene lost 2 bases and the J gene lost 6 bases, with 17 bases spanning the gap. Germline V CDR1 and CDR2: GTSNPN, SVGIG (reference sequence). The length of the CDR3 is 15 residues. CDR3 nucleotides: TGTGCCTGGAGTCCCACTATGGGGGGATTTCAGCCCCAGCATTTT. Protein: CAWSPTMGGFQPQHF.

The chain combines TRBV30 with TRBJ2-1, with 8 bases identical to TRBD1. The CDR3 runs 14 residues. The trim removed 0 bases at V and 4 bases at J, leaving 2 bases unmatched. CDR1 is GTSNPN, CDR2 SVGIG, per germline (reference sequence). The CDR3 DNA follows: TGTGCCTGGAGTGTTTGGACAGGGTACAATGAGCAGTTCTTC. Protein: CAWSVWTGYNEQFF. The entire variable domain, with the rest obtained from reference TRBV30 and TRBJ2-1, is as follows: SQTIHQWPATLVQPVGSPLSLECTVEGTSNPNLYWYRQAAGRGLQLLFYSVGIGQISSEVPQNLSASRPQDRQFILSSKKLLLSDSGFYLCAWSVWTGYNEQFFGPGTRLTVL.

In this sample, this clone turned up a few times. The V call is TRBV7-8, the J call TRBJ1-5, with D hard to call. The CDR3 runs 13 residues. The V end was cut by 5 bases, the J end by 9 bases, with 14 bases between. Germline values: CDR1 SGHVS, CDR2 FQNEAQ. The CDR3 nucleotides read TGTGCCAGCAGCCCAGCACTTGGAGGGCCCCAGCATTTT. Its protein product is CASSPALGGPQHF.

The CDR3 loop reads CASERGTEAFF. The CDR3 coding sequence is TGTGCCAGCGAAAGGGGAACTGAAGCTTTCTTT. The V call is TRBV28, the J call TRBJ1-1; the D gene is possibly TRBD1 (5 bases). The CDR3 contains 11 residues. Trimming removed 8 bases from V and 5 bases from J, with 9 bases in between. CDR1 and CDR2 from the germline V gene are MDHEN and SYDVKM.